Below, one TCR beta chain is given with its context. Its specific antigen is unknown. The record has no base qualities; no much larger clone is one base away. Other DNA sequences from this sample encode an identical CDR3 as well. CDR1 is given as MGHRA and CDR2 as YSYEKL, both from the germline V gene. Counted from cysteine to phenylalanine, this CDR3 has 18 amino acids. Only the CDR3 DNA is retained, 54 bases long and in frame from the first base. Clipping removes 1 base from V and 6 bases from J, with 14 as the unmatched junction base count. The entry originates in a study of cytomegalovirus exposure and HLA in healthy donors listed by TCRdb under 2017. For the study in its entirety: According to an earlier analysis of several hundred of the donors, about 190 million T cells yielded over 90 million unique TCR beta sequences and about 300 Gb of sequence data. An early release covering more than 500 HLA-typed donors comprised approximately 300 gigabases of sequencing data and approximately 85 million unique TCR sequences. Among the 398 genotyped donors, around 81% belonged to the genetic ancestry cluster associated with self-reported Caucasian donors. The aim of the study was to test whether cataloging public T cell receptors could identify signatures of past pathogen exposure. Using immunosequencing, the study profiled T cell repertoires from 666 subjects and related those repertoires to cytomegalovirus serostatus. Along with the roughly 670-subject first cohort, a separate validation cohort of 120 different subjects was used. To predict cytomegalovirus infection status, the study combined high-throughput TCR immunosequencing, statistical association of individual TCRs with disease status, and machine learning. A later analysis re-examined previously published TCR beta repertoires from about 700 donors and added high-resolution HLA genotyping to investigate patterns of TCR occurrence. Rather than using new phenotypic data, the later analysis identified candidate immune exposures from TCR beta sequences and from how often those sequences occurred across donors. An earlier analysis of several hundred of the donors applied high-throughput TCR beta sequencing to assess whether each TCR beta V gene segment acted as functional or pseudogenic. Donor age, sex, ethnicity and CMV serostatus were collected together with the repertoire data. A later genetic analysis took genome-wide SNP genotypes for about 60% of the roughly 670 donors and used that subset as a discovery cohort. All discovery cohort repertoires had been generated using a single sequencing platform. HLA typing included class I and class II loci at four-digit resolution. The number of donors typed differed by locus, with 629-630 for A, B, C, DRB1 and DQB1, around 520 for DQA1, 600 to 610 for DPA1, and some 440 for DPB1. Because of strong linkage in the cohort, roughly five DR-DQ haplotypes were treated as single units for association and clustering. On average, around 240,000 unique TCR beta nucleotide sequences were sequenced per donor among 398 genotyped donors of the cohort, with about 17% of those sequences being non-productive.

In total, 500 to 700 healthy bone marrow donors made up the cohort. At the time of sampling, all cohort members were nominally healthy, though unrecorded immune exposures were likely present. The donor was CMV seronegative and belonged to the group of under 400 seronegative cohort members. Every donor gave a peripheral blood sample, and the peripheral blood mononuclear cells from that sample were used for TCR beta sequencing. Genomic DNA was extracted from the blood cell samples with the Qiagen DNeasy Blood Extraction Kit. Library generation was performed with the immunoSEQ multiplex PCR assay. For the multiplex PCR, a mixture combining 60 forward primers for TCR Vbeta segments and 13 reverse primers for TCR Jbeta segments was used. A multiplex PCR assay on genomic DNA amplified the CDR3 region of rearranged TCR beta genes. Amplified TCR beta libraries were sequenced as 87-base-pair reads on the Illumina HiSeq System. The authors processed their data as follows. A later analysis tallied around 80 million unique TCR beta chains across the 640 or so repertoires, and roughly 11 million of those chains were shared by two or more donors. Raw reads were error-corrected and collapsed into unique sequences by a nearest-neighbor algorithm in which closely related sequences were merged to remove PCR and sequencing errors. V, D and J gene segments were assigned by aligning CDR3 sequences to IMGT reference sequences. Each retained sequence needed at least a six-nucleotide match to both a V gene segment and a J gene segment. A rearrangement was called productive if the CDR3 had no stop codons and remained in frame with V and J, and every other rearrangement was called non-productive. Following IMGT convention, CDR3 was defined as the stretch from the second conserved V-encoded cysteine to the conserved J-encoded phenylalanine. The earlier analysis of 500 to 750 of the donors excluded any sequence lacking an unambiguous match to a single V gene segment. An earlier analysis of over 450 of the donors classified V segments as functional when productive rearrangements were above 56.7% and as segregating when the standard deviation between donors was above 5%. To diagnose cytomegalovirus status from the catalog of TCR beta chain sequences, a statistical classification framework was built. In a later analysis, V and J genes were assigned by comparing TCR nucleotide sequences against IMGT/GENE-DB human TR gene sequences. Using the TCRdist pipeline, a later analysis assigned CDR3 sequences along with most-parsimonious VDJ recombination scenarios. A later analysis defined each TCR beta chain by its CDR3 amino acid sequence plus V-gene family, and excluded reads lacking a unique V-gene family. As a way to deal with suspected cross-contamination and a sequencing artifact, a later analysis dropped over 550 nucleotide sequences that were highly shared and had low generation probability. In a later analysis, a clonal expansion index was calculated for each public chain from normalized within-repertoire ranks of inferred template counts. In a later analysis, generation probabilities were computed with a VDJ recombination model fitted to out-of-frame rearrangements, and the resulting probabilities were checked against IGoR. Hypergeometric tests were used in a later analysis to score TCR-TCR, TCR-HLA and TCR-CMV co-occurrence, with a repertoire-size bias correction applied to the TCR pairs. False discovery rates were estimated in a later analysis by permuting HLA or CMV assignments 20 times. In a later analysis, co-occurring TCRs were grouped using DBSCAN, and TCRdist sequence similarity was added for clustering within HLA-allele-positive subsets. Co-occurrence clustering excluded repertoires with fewer than 30,000 or more than 120,000 public chains, plus five with anomalous nucleotide sharing. This is the immuneACCESS table as TCRdb keeps it, with only in-frame sequences that have V and J called. A part of the clones is gone; compared with another copy, unresolved V genes explain less than half, and the rest is unexplained. V and J calls and clone size follow that table, whereas D and trimming were derived from the DNA. In this sample the table shows about 140,000 clones, 88% of which occur a single time. 0.51% of the sample comes from the top ten.

Points the paper makes about the study in general: Compared with equally common non-associated chains, HLA-associated TCR beta chains in a later analysis were more clonally expanded and had lower generation probabilities. A later genetic analysis associated a missense DCLRE1C variant with V-gene and J-gene trimming of TCR beta chains, and an independent cohort replicated the association. For the cohort, immune exposure information was limited to CMV serostatus. A later analysis reported that several top co-occurrence clusters appeared linked to parvovirus B19, influenza, CMV and Epstein-Barr virus. In the study, roughly 160 TCR beta chains were listed as associated with cytomegalovirus. The presence/absence analyses assumed that sequencing depth was roughly uniform across donors, and that assumption may not be true. Most CMV-associated TCR beta chains appeared to be HLA-restricted in a later analysis, and the HLA associations seemed to be driven largely by CMV exposure. A later analysis associated roughly 17,000 TCR beta sequences with specific HLA alleles at a false discovery rate of 0.05. When HLA alleles, especially DR and DQ, strongly co-occurred, TCR associations were difficult to assign to individual alleles. In a later analysis, TCR association rates were found to vary across HLA loci, with the most associated TCRs seen for DRB1 alleles and the fewest for HLA-C alleles. In vitro tests confirmed that a few of the cytomegalovirus-associated TCR beta chains recognize cytomegalovirus antigens. The sequencing pipeline was judged likely to have produced a cluster of highly shared sequence variants as a technical artifact. Broadly in line with IMGT annotations, most TCR beta V segments showed up in productive rearrangements about 90% or about 30% of the time in an earlier analysis of roughly 590 of the donors. According to a later genetic analysis, donors in an Asian-associated ancestry cluster had fewer N-insertions in productive TCRs than the roughly 700-donor mean. Because counts were too low, some 16 rarely observed V segments, including chromosome 9 orphons, were excluded from the earlier analysis of around 640 of the donors. HLA typing was unavailable for some donors at each locus, so association tests used only the typed subset. Some IMGT-functional V segments, including TRBV6-2 and TRBV6-3, could not be distinguished by the 87-base-pair reads and were therefore excluded. In this cohort, only TCR beta chains were sequenced, and detectable features were limited by the absence of alpha or paired-chain data. The classifier was reported to diagnose cytomegalovirus status with high specificity and sensitivity in both the original cohort and the validation cohort. A further reported finding was that TCR beta sequences accurately predicted the HLA-A and HLA-B alleles for most subjects in the first cohort. The authors suggested that the approach could potentially be generalized to other disease states and immunological phenotypes. Across donors, most TCR sequences were observed very rarely, whereas some public TCRs were present in many individuals. Correlated functional status among segregating V segments might reflect linkage disequilibrium, but an unknown experimental factor could not be ruled out.

The sequence joins TRBV4-1 to TRBJ2-1; 8 of the junction bases match TRBD2. The sample comprised PBMCs. The TCR sequence derives from a woman aged 40 to 55 in good health and CMV-seronegative. The DNA is TGCGCCAGCAGCCAAGTGGATATGGGACTCGGGGGGGGCAATGAGCAGTTCTTC. Its coded protein is CASSQVDMGLGGGNEQFF.